The entry below describes one T cell receptor beta chain. In its sample, this clonotype was seen many times. Its specific antigen is unknown. Per-base quality was not reported, and no clone a single base away is much larger than it. The donors were roughly 40 Caucasian individuals from Russia, aged roughly 6 to 100 years, who were systemically healthy. Ten milliliters of peripheral blood were collected from each donor into EDTA-treated Vacutainer tubes. Ficoll-Paque density-gradient centrifugation was used to isolate PBMCs, with at least 7 million per sample. Trizol reagent was used to extract total RNA from the PBMCs, yielding at least 5.5 micrograms per sample. For every donor, flow cytometry on a PBMC aliquot measured the percentage of naive CD45RAhigh/CD27high T cells. The junction shows trimming of 1 base on V and 7 bases on J, plus 5 bases between the germline ends. The CDR1 and CDR2 encoded by the germline V gene (reference sequence) are SEHNR and FQNEAQ. The CDR3 goes from the cysteine to the phenylalanine over 12 residues. Only CDR3 DNA is held: 36 bases, read in frame from base 1.

Library preparation employed 5' RACE. Data came from an Illumina HiSeq 2500. A second PCR of roughly 7 to 11 cycles was performed with a sample-barcoded 5' primer and a J-beta primer mix. A unique molecular identifier was introduced onto each TCR beta cDNA molecule by a template-switch 5' adaptor carrying 12 random nucleotides. At least 2.5 million CDR3-containing paired-end reads were obtained from each sample. First-strand cDNA synthesis was performed from all RNA using the Mint cDNA synthesis kit, with priming by a TRBC-specific oligonucleotide. Following uracil-DNA glycosylase treatment, all cDNA underwent a first 18-cycle PCR with the universal primers M1SS and BC2_uni_R. Under the source paper's analysis protocol: For normalization, 1 million high-quality reads, each with a distinct molecular identifier, were randomly selected from each sample. Instead of being binned into consensus sequences, reads that shared molecular identifiers were thrown out. CDR3 identification, clonotype clustering and error correction used MiTCR with a Q25 quality threshold and the strictest error-elimination algorithm. A nonparametric unseen species model with Euler transformation was used to estimate a lower bound on total TCR beta diversity. TCRdb reprocessing: public reads trimmed at Q25 with fastp, clones called with MiXCR, in-frame beta chains kept. Every entry covers one CDR3 protein and lists the most common genes and DNA from its rows. Here the V and J calls rest on TCRdb's processing, not on the authors' analysis. A total of about a million distinct CDR3 sequences appear in this sample, more than 30% of them only once. The ten largest clones take up roughly 14% of the sample.

The sample originates from a study of blood T cells in healthy people across ages (dated by TCRdb to between 2014 and 2017). Notes on the research overall: Template switching captured roughly one uniquely barcoded TCR beta cDNA molecule per two T cells in model experiments. To avoid experimental bias, donors of different ages were randomly spread across the sequencing lanes. Using deep sequencing normalized with unique cDNA molecular identifiers, the study measured how TCR beta repertoire diversity changes with age. The donors were split into four age groups: young (average around 16 years), middle-aged (39), aged (roughly 60) and long-lived (approximately 89). For two donors (one aged 18 to 30 and one aged 80 or older), the study analyzed two additional independent replicas of 1 million unique cDNA reads from the same blood draw.

Results and caveats for the whole study, not just this receptor: Estimates of total diversity based on one million sequenced T cells were considered lower bounds and underestimates. The percentage of naive T cells measured by flow cytometry correlated strongly with observed TCR beta diversity. Since profiling was done on bulk unsorted PBMCs, naive and antigen-experienced compartments could not be conclusively compared. Because donor CMV infection status was unknown, age-related changes in expanded clonotypes were potentially confounded. The long-lived group showed more naive CD4+ T cells, fewer expanded clones and increased TCR diversity than the aged group, suggesting age selection. As age increased, observed TCR beta diversity per million T cells dropped in a roughly linear way, and a significant reduction was already evident by age 40.

The sequence links TRBV7-9 to TRBJ2-1, with the D gene call left open. The sequencing input was blood. This TCR derives from a man aged 18 to 30 in good health. The CDR3: CASSLEWNEQFF. DNA sequence: TGTGCCAGCAGCTTAGAATGGAATGAGCAGTTCTTC.